The 16 T cell receptor beta chains below were found in one sample sequenced in a study of T cells after yellow fever vaccination. TCRdb used MiXCR to reprocess the 5' RACE reads, holding one entry per CDR3 protein. The sample lists about 170,000 distinct CDR3 sequences; approximately 6.2% were seen once. The input for sequencing was CD4+ T cells sorted from PBMCs, taken on the day of the first yellow fever vaccination. These receptors were taken from a man between 18 and 29 years old who received the YFV17D yellow fever vaccine.

The rearrangement uses TRBV12-3 or TRBV12-4 and TRBJ1-2; D gene uncertain. Trimming cost V 7 bases and J 7 bases, with 16 bases left between them. CDR3 length: 13 amino acids. CDR3 coding DNA: TGTGCCAGCAATATCGGAGGTTTCCGTGGCTACACCTTC. It codes for CASNIGGFRGYTF.

This clonotype was counted a few times. The chain has TRBV12-3 or TRBV12-4 and TRBJ2-7; D not certain. The CDR3 length is 10 residues. V was clipped by 1 base and J by 12 bases, with 7 bases between them. The DNA for the CDR3 is TGTGCCAGCAGTTTAGGGCGGCTGTACTTC. Protein: CASSLGRLYF.

This clonotype was recorded at least ten times. The gene calls are TRBV7-2 and TRBJ2-5, with D perhaps TRBD2 (7 bases). Germline V gene data show CDR1 as SGHTA and CDR2 as FQGNSA. The V end was cut by 8 bases, the J end by 5 bases, with 15 bases between. The CDR3 sequence is 13 residues long. CDR3 nucleotides: TGTGCCAGCGGAGCGGGAAGGGGGGAGACCCAGTACTTC. It encodes CASGAGRGETQYF.

This clonotype was observed many times. V gene TRBV12-3 or TRBV12-4 combines with J gene TRBJ2-7, with 8 bases matching TRBD2. V lost 6 bases and J lost 0; bases outside the gene matches: 10. This CDR3 region has 16 residues. The CDR3 nucleotides are TGTGCCAGCAGCCCCCCCAGGGCGGGGGGCTCCTACGAGCAGTACTTC. This translates into CASSPPRAGGSYEQYF.

This clonotype was detected only a few times. V is TRBV20-1 and J is TRBJ1-4; D not resolved. This CDR3 contains 16 residues. V was shortened by 4 bases and J by 4 bases, with 19 bases between the two germline ends. The germline gives CDR1 DFQATT, CDR2 SNEGSKA (reference sequence). In DNA, the CDR3 is TGCAGTGCTACTCTTCCCCCCAGTCAGAATAATGAAAAACTGTTTTTT. It encodes CSATLPPSQNNEKLFF.

This clonotype was counted many times. J is TRBJ1-2 and V is TRBV5-6; D is uncertain. This CDR3 has 11 residues. Germline loops: CDR1 SGHDT, CDR2 YYEEEE. The V gene lost 3 bases and the J gene lost 5 bases, with 5 bases spanning the gap. The chain's CDR3 is CASSYSYGYTF. CDR3 nucleotides: TGTGCCAGCAGCTATTCATATGGCTACACCTTC.

There are many counts of this clonotype. The rearrangement links TRBV3-1 to TRBJ2-5; maybe TRBD2 (5 bases). This CDR3 spans 14 amino acids. Germline loops: CDR1 LGHDT, CDR2 YNNKEL (reference sequence). The V end lost 1 base, the J end lost 5 bases, and 11 bases lay between the germline ends. CDR3 nucleotide sequence: TGTGCCAGCAGCCAAGGGTGGACGGGGGAGACCCAGTACTTC. It translates to CASSQGWTGETQYF.

A few counts support this clonotype. This chain uses TRBV10-3 with TRBJ2-7, with a possible D match to TRBD2 (10 bases). The CDR3 has 17 amino acids. V was clipped by 8 bases and J by 0 bases, with 23 bases between them. Germline CDR1 reads ENHRY; CDR2 reads SYGVKD. The CDR3 DNA is TGTGCCATCGGGCAACAGGGGGCTAGCGGGGGCTCCTACGAGCAGTACTTC. Translation gives CAIGQQGASGGSYEQYF.

This clonotype was recorded at least ten times. The chain has TRBV5-1 and TRBJ2-2; D unresolved. With 0 bases removed from V and 6 bases from J, the gap between germline ends came to 6 bases. Germline-derived CDR1 and CDR2 are SGHRS and YFSETQ. The CDR3 runs to 13 residues. In DNA form, the CDR3 reads TGCGCCAGCAGCTTGGAGGGATCCGGGGAGCTGTTTTTT. It encodes CASSLEGSGELFF.

This clonotype has ten or more counts. The chain joins TRBV20-1 to TRBJ2-3; TRBD2 is a possible D gene (7 bases). V was clipped by 0 bases and J by 11 bases, with 18 bases between them. The CDR3 is made up of 14 amino acids. Germline values: CDR1 DFQATT, CDR2 SNEGSKA (reference sequence). The CDR3 region has the DNA TGCAGTGCTAGAGACCCGGGGGGCACAACTTGGCAGTATTTT. Translating it yields CSARDPGGTTWQYF.

This clonotype has a count of ten or more. This rearrangement joins TRBV5-1 to TRBJ2-3; 8 positions agree with TRBD2. The V gene's germline CDR1 is SGHRS and CDR2 YFSETQ. The junction had 3 bases not matched to a gene; V was cut back by 2 bases and J by 4 bases. The length of the CDR3 is 14 residues. The CDR3: CASSFDGGADTQYF. In DNA form, the CDR3 reads TGCGCCAGCAGCTTTGACGGGGGGGCAGATACGCAGTATTTT.

This clonotype was seen at least ten times. The V gene is TRBV3-1, the J gene TRBJ2-1; 7 nucleotides align to TRBD1. The CDR3 length is 15 residues. In germline, CDR1 is LGHDT, CDR2 YNNKEL (reference sequence). V was pared by 2 bases and J by 14 bases, with 15 bases of the junction left unmatched. The CDR3 loop reads CASSQMTGRVNRKFF. The CDR3 DNA reads as TGTGCCAGCAGCCAAATGACAGGGAGAGTAAACAGGAAGTTCTTC.

This clonotype was recorded many times. The chain links TRBV5-1 to TRBJ2-3; unclear D gene. The germline CDR1 and CDR2 sequences are SGHRS and YFSETQ. The CDR3 runs to 13 residues. The germline V and J ends were trimmed by 7 bases and 2 bases, with 11 bases remaining between them. CDR3 region: CASRVPHTDTQYF. CDR3 sequence (DNA): TGCGCCAGCCGGGTACCGCACACAGATACGCAGTATTTT.

The genes are TRBV7-3 and TRBJ2-1, with 8 positions matching TRBD2. Trimming cost V 5 bases and J 12 bases; bases outside gene matches: 15. The CDR3 sequence is 15 residues long. Per germline, CDR1 SGHTA and CDR2 FQGTGA. This CDR3 reads CASSPRGTGGSLQFF. CDR3 DNA sequence: TGTGCCAGCAGCCCACGGGGTACGGGGGGGTCTCTGCAGTTCTTC.

This clonotype appeared many times. CDR3 coding DNA: TGCAGTGCTAGGGTAGACAGGGGGAATCCCTACGAGCAGTACTTC. Translating it yields CSARVDRGNPYEQYF. This sequence joins TRBV20-1 and TRBJ2-7, with TRBD1 identical over 9 bases. The CDR3 has 15 amino acids. J lost 2 bases, V lost 3 bases, and 8 bases had no gene match. Germline V lookup: CDR1 DFQATT, CDR2 SNEGSKA (reference sequence).

This chain uses TRBV7-9 with TRBJ2-3; a possible D gene is TRBD2 (5 bases). The CDR3 is 16 residues long. CDR1 and CDR2 (germline): SEHNR, FQNEAQ (reference sequence). Trimming pared 0 bases from V and 0 bases from J, leaving 10 bases between. For the CDR3, the DNA is TGTGCCAGCAGCTTAGCGTTAGGAGGAAGCACAGATACGCAGTATTTT. This encodes CASSLALGGSTDTQYF.